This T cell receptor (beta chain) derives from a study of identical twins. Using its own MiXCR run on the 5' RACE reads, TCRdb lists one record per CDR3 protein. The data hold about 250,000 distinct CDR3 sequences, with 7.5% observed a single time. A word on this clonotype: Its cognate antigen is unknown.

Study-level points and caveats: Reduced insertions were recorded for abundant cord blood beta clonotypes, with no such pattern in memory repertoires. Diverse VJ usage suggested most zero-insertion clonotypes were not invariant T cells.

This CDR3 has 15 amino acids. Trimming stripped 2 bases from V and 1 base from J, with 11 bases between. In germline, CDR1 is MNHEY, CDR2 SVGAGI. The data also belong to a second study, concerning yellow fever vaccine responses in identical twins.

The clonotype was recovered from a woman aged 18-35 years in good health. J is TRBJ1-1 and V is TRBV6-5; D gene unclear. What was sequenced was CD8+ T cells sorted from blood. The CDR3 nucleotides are TGTGCCAGCAGTTACCTTCTAGGAGGGAACACTGAAGCTTTCTTT. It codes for CASSYLLGGNTEAFF.